This passage covers 18 T cell receptor beta chains from one sample sequenced in a study of patients with pleural tuberculosis. TCRdb re-called the reads through MiXCR, storing one row per CDR3 protein. The sample yields around 50,000 distinct CDR3 sequences, about 7.3% seen once. These receptors were collected from a human donor with pleural tuberculosis.

At least ten counts were recorded for this clonotype. The chain uses TRBV11-2 and TRBJ2-3; the D call may be TRBD1 or TRBD2 (5 bases each). Germline loops: CDR1 SGHAT, CDR2 FQNNGV. CDR3 length: 14 residues. V was shortened by 5 bases and J by 3 bases, with 12 bases between the two germline ends. The CDR3 spells CASSPGARTDTQYF. CDR3 bases: TGTGCCAGCAGCCCCGGGGCGAGGACAGATACGCAGTATTTT.

A note on this clonotype: The CDR3 does not close with the conserved phenylalanine or tryptophan, likely indicating a read error. The gene calls are TRBV6-5 and TRBJ1-1, with 8 bases lining up with TRBD1. CDR1 is MNHEY, CDR2 SVGAGI, per germline. The trim removed 2 bases at V and 7 bases at J, leaving 3 bases unmatched. This CDR3 is 13 amino acids long. The DNA for the CDR3 is TGTGCCAGCAGTTACCTAGACAGGGGTGAAGCTTTCCTT. Its translation: CASSYLDRGEAFL.

This CDR3 reads CASSQHGGGYGLNTEAFF. The CDR3 DNA reads TGTGCCAGCAGCCAACATGGTGGGGGATACGGATTGAACACTGAAGCTTTCTTT. The J gene is TRBJ1-1, the V gene TRBV14, with D maybe TRBD1 (5 bases). Germline assignment: CDR1 SGHDN and CDR2 FVKESK. Trimming left V 2 bases short and J 0 bases short, with 19 bases between. This CDR3 contains 18 residues.

This clonotype was counted at least ten times. CDR3 in DNA: TGTGCCAGCAGGTTCGGGACTAGTGTCTACGAGCAGTACTTC. Protein: CASRFGTSVYEQYF. The chain combines TRBV2 with TRBJ2-7; the match to TRBD2 covers 8 bases. Germline trimming cut 6 bases from V and 3 bases from J; bases unmatched to any gene: 7. This CDR3 comprises 14 residues. CDR1 is SNHLY, CDR2 FYNNEI, per germline.

This clonotype showed up many times. The chain has TRBV11-2 and TRBJ1-1, with D tentatively TRBD1 (5 bases). Trimming took 3 bases from V and 6 from J, leaving 8 bases between them. The germline CDR1 and CDR2 sequences are SGHAT and FQNNGV. The CDR3 extends over 12 amino acids. The CDR3 DNA reads TGTGCCAGCAGCTTTGACAGCCCTGAAGCTTTCTTT. Encoded protein: CASSFDSPEAFF.

The chain carries TRBV12-3 or TRBV12-4 and TRBJ2-7; D unclear. V lost 4 bases to trimming and J lost 5 bases, with 12 bases between them. This CDR3 is built from 13 residues. The CDR3 region is CASSSIGFDEQYF. DNA for the CDR3: TGTGCCAGCAGTTCTATCGGCTTCGACGAGCAGTACTTC.

The chain employs TRBV6-1 and TRBJ1-1, with 7 bases that match TRBD1. Trimming cost V 4 bases and J 5 bases; bases outside gene matches: 4. CDR1 MNHNS and CDR2 SASEGT come from the germline V gene. The CDR3 is made up of 13 amino acids. This CDR3 reads CASSVTGMTEAFF. The CDR3 DNA sequence: TGTGCCAGCAGTGTGACAGGGATGACTGAAGCTTTCTTT.

This clonotype was seen repeatedly, ten times or more. This rearrangement joins TRBV6-1 to TRBJ2-1, with D unclear. The CDR3 runs to 14 residues. Trimming took 6 bases from V and 6 from J, leaving 15 bases between them. CDR1 and CDR2 from the germline V gene are MNHNS and SASEGT. The CDR3 reads CASRKLGLRNEQFF. As DNA, the CDR3 is TGTGCCAGCAGGAAGTTGGGGTTACGCAATGAGCAGTTCTTC.

V gene TRBV29-1 combines with J gene TRBJ1-1; TRBD1 might be the D (5 bases). The CDR3 is 12 residues long. Per germline, CDR1 SQVTM and CDR2 ANQGSEA. Trimming removed 3 bases at V and 5 bases at J, with 10 bases between. This CDR3 is CSVEPGWTEAFF. The DNA for the CDR3 is TGCAGCGTTGAGCCAGGGTGGACTGAAGCTTTCTTT.

This clonotype occurred many times. The chain has TRBV18 and TRBJ1-2; maybe TRBD1 (6 bases). V lost 3 bases and J 2 bases, leaving 7 bases between the germline ends. This CDR3 spans 13 amino acids. Germline V gene sequence: CDR1 KGHSH, CDR2 LQKENI. CDR3 sequence (DNA): TGTGCCAGCTCACCGGACAGCAACTATGGCTACACCTTC. It specifies CASSPDSNYGYTF.

Many counts were recorded for this clonotype. This chain uses TRBV28 with TRBJ2-3; TRBD2 matches 10 bases. The CDR3 is 16 residues long. V trimming: 4 bases; J trimming: 2 bases; junction bases outside the gene matches: 6. CDR1 is MDHEN and CDR2 is SYDVKM in the germline V gene. CDR3 bases: TGTGCCAGCAGTTCGGAGACTAGCGGGTACACAGATACGCAGTATTTT. Translating it yields CASSSETSGYTDTQYF.

Concerning this clonotype: A much larger clone is a single base away; this may be a read error. This rearrangement joins TRBV20-1 to TRBJ2-7; weak D call: TRBD2 (6 bases). The germline CDR1 and CDR2 sequences are DFQATT and SNEGSKA (reference sequence). The length of the CDR3 is 14 residues. As DNA, the CDR3 is TGCAGTGCTAGATCGGGGGAGAGCTCCTACGGGCAGTACTTC. Residues: CSARSGESSYGQYF.

The J gene is TRBJ2-1, the V gene TRBV11-2, with D perhaps TRBD1 (5 bases). The length of the CDR3 is 13 residues. The V and J ends lost 2 bases and 9 bases respectively, with 11 bases between them. Germline V gene data show CDR1 as SGHAT and CDR2 as FQNNGV. CDR3 protein: CASSLSNRGEQFF. DNA of the CDR3: TGTGCCAGCAGCTTATCTAATAGGGGTGAGCAGTTCTTC. Looking up the rest from reference TRBV11-2 and TRBJ2-1 gives the full variable domain: EAGVAQSPRYKIIEKRQSVAFWCNPISGHATLYWYQQILGQGPKLLIQFQNNGVVDDSQLPKDRFSAERLKGVDSTLKIQPAKLEDSAVYLCASSLSNRGEQFFGPGTRLTVL.

This clonotype showed up many times. The chain couples TRBV12-3 or TRBV12-4 to TRBJ2-5, with TRBD1 matching over 7 bases. V lost 5 bases to trimming and J lost 3 bases; unmatched junction nucleotides: 3. CDR3 length equals 13 residues. CDR3 nucleotide sequence: TGTGCCAGCAGTCACACAGGGGAAGAGACCCAGTACTTC. It codes for CASSHTGEETQYF.

The chain recombines TRBV29-1 with TRBJ1-3; D gene uncertain. The CDR3 loop spans 17 amino acids. V lost 1 base and J lost 0, with 16 bases in between. Germline V gives CDR1 SQVTM, CDR2 ANQGSEA. CDR3 nucleotides: TGCAGCGTTGAAGTTTATCTGTGGCAGAACTCTGGAAACACCATATATTTT. Amino acid sequence: CSVEVYLWQNSGNTIYF.

This clonotype appeared a few times. The CDR3 reads CSVVVEQAFF. Written as DNA, the CDR3 is TGCAGCGTTGTTGTGGAACAGGCTTTCTTT. The chain carries TRBV29-1 and TRBJ1-1; D unclear. Trimming stripped 4 bases from V and 11 bases from J, with 11 bases between. CDR3 size: 10 residues. Germline lookup yields CDR1 SQVTM and CDR2 ANQGSEA.

This clonotype showed up many times. The chain recombines TRBV20-1 with TRBJ2-7; TRBD2 agrees at 7 bases. In germline, CDR1 is DFQATT, CDR2 SNEGSKA (reference sequence). This CDR3 is 13 amino acids long. The junction had 7 bases not matched to a gene; V was cut back by 3 bases and J by 5 bases. CDR3 amino acids: CSARAAGTNEQYV. The CDR3 DNA is TGCAGTGCTAGGGCCGCCGGGACTAACGAGCAGTACGTC.

This clonotype was observed many times. The genes are TRBV2 and TRBJ2-2, with D unresolved. This CDR3 is 15 amino acids long. The germline CDR1 and CDR2 sequences are SNHLY and FYNNEI. The germline V and J ends were trimmed by 4 bases and 1 base, with 10 bases remaining between them. The CDR3 DNA reads as TGTGCCAGCAGTGGTAACGTGCTGAACACCGGGGAGCTGTTTTTT. Translating gives CASSGNVLNTGELFF.